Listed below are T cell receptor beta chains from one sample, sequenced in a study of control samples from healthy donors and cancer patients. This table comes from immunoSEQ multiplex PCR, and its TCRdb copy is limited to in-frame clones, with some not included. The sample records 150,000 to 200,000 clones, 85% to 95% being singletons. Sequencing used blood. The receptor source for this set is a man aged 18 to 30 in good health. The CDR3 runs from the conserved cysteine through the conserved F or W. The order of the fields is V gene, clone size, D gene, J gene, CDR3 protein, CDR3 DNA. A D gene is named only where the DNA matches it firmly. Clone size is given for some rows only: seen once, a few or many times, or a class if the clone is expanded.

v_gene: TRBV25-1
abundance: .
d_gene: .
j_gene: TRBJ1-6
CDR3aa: CASSELGSSGANSPLHF
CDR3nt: TGTGCCAGCAGTGAACTCGGCTCATCGGGGGCTAATTCACCCCTCCACTTT

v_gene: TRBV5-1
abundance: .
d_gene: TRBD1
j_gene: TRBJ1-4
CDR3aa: CASSSTGMPNEKLFF
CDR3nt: TGCGCCAGCAGCTCGACAGGGATGCCTAATGAAAAACTGTTTTTT

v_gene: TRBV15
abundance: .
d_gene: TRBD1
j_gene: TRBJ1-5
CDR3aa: CATSRTGGGQPQHF
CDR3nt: TGTGCCACCAGCAGAACAGGGGGCGGCCAGCCCCAGCATTTT

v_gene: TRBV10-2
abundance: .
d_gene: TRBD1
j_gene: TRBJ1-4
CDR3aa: CASRTGSKLFF
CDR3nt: TGCGCCAGCAGGACAGGGTCAAAACTGTTTTTT

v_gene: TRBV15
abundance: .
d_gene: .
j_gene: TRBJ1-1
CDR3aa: CATTRKGSITEAFF
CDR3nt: TGTGCCACCACCAGGAAGGGCAGTATCACTGAAGCTTTCTTT

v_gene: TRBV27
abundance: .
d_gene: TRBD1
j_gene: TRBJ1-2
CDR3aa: CASSIRRDSNYTF
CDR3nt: TGTGCCAGCAGTATACGCCGGGACAGCAACTACACCTTC

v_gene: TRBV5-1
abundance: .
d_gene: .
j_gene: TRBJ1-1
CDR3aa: CASSYKGRTEAFF
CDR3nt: TGCGCCAGCAGCTACAAGGGGCGGACTGAAGCTTTCTTT

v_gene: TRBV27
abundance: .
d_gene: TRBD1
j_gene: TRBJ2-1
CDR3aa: CASSLGQGVGEQFF
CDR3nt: TGTGCCAGCAGTTTAGGACAGGGTGTAGGTGAGCAGTTCTTC

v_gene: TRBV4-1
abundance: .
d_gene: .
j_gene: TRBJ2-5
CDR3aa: CASSQDEGGRETQYF
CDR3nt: TGCGCCAGCAGCCAAGACGAGGGGGGGCGAGAGACCCAGTACTTC

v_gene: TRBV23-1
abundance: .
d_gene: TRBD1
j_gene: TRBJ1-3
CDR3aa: CASSHWDRSSGNTIYF
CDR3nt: TGCGCCAGCAGTCACTGGGACAGGTCCTCTGGAAACACCATATATTTT

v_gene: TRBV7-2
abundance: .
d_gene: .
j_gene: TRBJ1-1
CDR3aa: CASSSALRAVGQAFF
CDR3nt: TGTGCCAGCAGCTCCGCCCTAAGGGCAGTCGGCCAAGCTTTCTTT

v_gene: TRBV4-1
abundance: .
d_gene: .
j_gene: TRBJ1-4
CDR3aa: CASNPNSDTTNEKLFF
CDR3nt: TGCGCCAGCAACCCAAATTCAGATACAACTAATGAAAAACTGTTTTTT

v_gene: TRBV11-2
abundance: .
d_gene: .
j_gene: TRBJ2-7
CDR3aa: CASSLGRDTSYEQYF
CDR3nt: TGTGCCAGCAGCTTAGGCCGGGACACCTCCTACGAGCAGTACTTC

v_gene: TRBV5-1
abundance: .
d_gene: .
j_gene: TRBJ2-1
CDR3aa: CASLSSGRFDEQFF
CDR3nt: TGCGCCAGCCTTTCTTCAGGGAGGTTCGATGAGCAGTTCTTC

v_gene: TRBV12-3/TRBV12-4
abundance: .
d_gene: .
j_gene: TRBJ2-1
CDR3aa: CASSRQLRNEQFF
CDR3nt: TGTGCCAGCAGCAGACAGCTCCGGAATGAGCAGTTCTTC

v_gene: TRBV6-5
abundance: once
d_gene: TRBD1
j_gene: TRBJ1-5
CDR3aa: CASRGTGGLNQPQHF
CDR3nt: TGTGCCAGCAGAGGGACAGGGGGTCTGAATCAGCCCCAGCATTTT

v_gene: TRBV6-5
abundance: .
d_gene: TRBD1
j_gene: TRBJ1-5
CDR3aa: CASSRTGGRNQPQHF
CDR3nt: TGTGCCAGCAGTCGAACAGGGGGACGGAATCAGCCCCAGCATTTT

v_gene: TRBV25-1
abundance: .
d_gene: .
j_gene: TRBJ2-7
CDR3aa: CASSECRRYEQYF
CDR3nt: TGTGCCAGCAGTGAATGTCGGCGCTACGAGCAGTACTTC

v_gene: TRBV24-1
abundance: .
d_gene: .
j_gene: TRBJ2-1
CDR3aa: CATSDLPGRYYNEQFF
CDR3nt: TGTGCCACCAGTGATTTGCCCGGACGCTACTACAATGAGCAGTTCTTC

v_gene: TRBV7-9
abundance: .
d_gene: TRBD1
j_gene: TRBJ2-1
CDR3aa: CASRDSGTGGDNEQFF
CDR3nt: TGTGCCAGCAGGGACTCAGGGACAGGGGGGGACAATGAGCAGTTCTTC

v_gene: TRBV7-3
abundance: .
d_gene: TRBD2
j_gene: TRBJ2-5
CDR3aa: CASSSGTSGAPDQETQYF
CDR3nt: TGTGCCAGCAGCTCCGGGACTAGCGGGGCGCCGGATCAAGAGACCCAGTACTTC

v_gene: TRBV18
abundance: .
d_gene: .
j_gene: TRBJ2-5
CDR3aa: CASSRRTQETQYF
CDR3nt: TGTGCCAGCTCACGAAGGACCCAAGAGACCCAGTACTTC

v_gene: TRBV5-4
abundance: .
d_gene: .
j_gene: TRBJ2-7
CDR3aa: CASSLAQGRTDEQYF
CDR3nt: TGTGCCAGCAGCTTGGCCCAGGGGAGAACGGACGAGCAGTACTTC

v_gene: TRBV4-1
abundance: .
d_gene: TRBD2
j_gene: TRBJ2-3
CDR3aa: CASSQYTVTSGANTQYF
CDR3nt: TGCGCCAGCAGCCAGTACACTGTGACTAGCGGGGCAAATACGCAGTATTTT

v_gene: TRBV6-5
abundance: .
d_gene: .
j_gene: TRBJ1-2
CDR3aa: CASRPQSGGFTF
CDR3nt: TGTGCCAGCAGACCACAATCCGGGGGTTTTACCTTC

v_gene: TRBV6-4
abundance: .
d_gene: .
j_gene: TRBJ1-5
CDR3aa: CASSDKILGLGLVKRNQPQHF
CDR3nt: TGTGCCAGCAGTGACAAGATCCTCGGCTTGGGGCTAGTAAAGCGCAATCAGCCCCAGCATTTT

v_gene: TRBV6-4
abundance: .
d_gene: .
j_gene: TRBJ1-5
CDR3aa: CANMTSRWWGRRDRPQHF
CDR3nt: TGTGCCAACATGACGAGCAGATGGTGGGGCCGCAGGGATCGGCCCCAGCATTTT

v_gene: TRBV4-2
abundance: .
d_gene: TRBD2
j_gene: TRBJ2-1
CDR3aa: CASSLLAGGYNEQFF
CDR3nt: TGTGCCAGCAGTCTCCTAGCGGGGGGTTACAATGAGCAGTTCTTC

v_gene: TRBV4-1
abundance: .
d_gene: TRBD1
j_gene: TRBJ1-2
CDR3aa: CASSLRGPDYGYTF
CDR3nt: TGCGCCAGCAGCCTCAGGGGGCCTGACTATGGCTACACCTTC

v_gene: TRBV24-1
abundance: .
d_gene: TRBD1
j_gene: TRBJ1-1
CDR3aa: CATSEGQGFKAFF
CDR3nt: TGTGCCACCAGTGAGGGACAGGGGTTTAAAGCTTTCTTT

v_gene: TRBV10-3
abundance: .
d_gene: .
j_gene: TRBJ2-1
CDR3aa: CAISGLVGGHEQFF
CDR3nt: TGTGCCATCAGTGGGCTAGTCGGGGGGCATGAGCAGTTCTTC

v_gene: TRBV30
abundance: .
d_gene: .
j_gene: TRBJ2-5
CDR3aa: CAWSPGQQETQYF
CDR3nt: TGTGCCTGGAGCCCTGGACAACAAGAGACCCAGTACTTC

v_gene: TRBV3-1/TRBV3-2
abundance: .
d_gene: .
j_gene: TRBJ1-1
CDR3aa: CASSAPGGGKAFF
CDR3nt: TGTGCCAGCAGCGCCCCTGGTGGGGGTAAAGCTTTCTTT

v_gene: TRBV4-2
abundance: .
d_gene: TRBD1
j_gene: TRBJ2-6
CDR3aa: CASSPPDRGNTGANVLTF
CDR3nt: TGTGCCAGCAGCCCCCCGGACAGGGGCAACACTGGGGCCAACGTCCTGACTTTC

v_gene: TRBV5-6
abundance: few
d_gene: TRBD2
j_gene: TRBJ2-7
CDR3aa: CASSLGLAAAYEQYF
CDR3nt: TGTGCCAGCAGCCTCGGACTAGCGGCCGCTTACGAGCAGTACTTC

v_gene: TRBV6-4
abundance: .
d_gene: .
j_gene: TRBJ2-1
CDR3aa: CASSDSQGPGEQFF
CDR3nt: TGTGCCAGCAGTGACTCGCAGGGGCCCGGTGAGCAGTTCTTC

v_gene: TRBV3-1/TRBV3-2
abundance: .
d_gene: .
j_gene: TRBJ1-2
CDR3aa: CASSPSPGTNTYGYTF
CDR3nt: TGTGCCAGCAGCCCCAGCCCAGGGACAAACACCTATGGCTACACCTTC

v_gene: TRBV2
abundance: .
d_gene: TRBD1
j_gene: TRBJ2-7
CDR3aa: CASSPDRGDEQYF
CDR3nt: TGTGCCAGCAGCCCGGACAGGGGAGACGAGCAGTACTTC

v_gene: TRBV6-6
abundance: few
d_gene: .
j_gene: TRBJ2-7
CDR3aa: CASSHLRGSYEQYF
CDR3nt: TGTGCCAGCAGCCACCTCAGGGGCTCCTACGAGCAGTACTTC

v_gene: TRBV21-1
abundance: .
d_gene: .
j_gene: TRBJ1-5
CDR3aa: CASSKAGRQGGGNQPQHF
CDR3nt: TGTGCCAGCAGCAAAGCGGGGAGACAGGGGGGAGGCAATCAGCCCCAGCATTTT

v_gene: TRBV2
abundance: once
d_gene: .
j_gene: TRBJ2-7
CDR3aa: CASRTGTWTYEQYF
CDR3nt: TGTGCCAGCAGGACCGGGACATGGACCTACGAGCAGTACTTC

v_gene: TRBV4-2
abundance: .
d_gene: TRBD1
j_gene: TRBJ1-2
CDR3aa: CASSQETGAGSRGYTF
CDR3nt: TGTGCCAGCAGCCAAGAGACAGGGGCCGGTAGTCGGGGCTACACCTTC

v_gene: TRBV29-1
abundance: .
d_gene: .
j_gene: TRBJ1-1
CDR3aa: CSVEDNKAAEAFF
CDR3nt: TGCAGCGTTGAAGATAACAAGGCGGCTGAAGCTTTCTTT

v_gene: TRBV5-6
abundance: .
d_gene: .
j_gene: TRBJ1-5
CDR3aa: CASSTYLERAQHF
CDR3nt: TGTGCCAGCAGCACGTATCTCGAGCGGGCCCAGCATTTT

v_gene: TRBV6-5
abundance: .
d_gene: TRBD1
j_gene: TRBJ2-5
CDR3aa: CASITRQGVGETQYF
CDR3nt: TGTGCCAGCATCACCAGACAGGGGGTCGGAGAGACCCAGTACTTC

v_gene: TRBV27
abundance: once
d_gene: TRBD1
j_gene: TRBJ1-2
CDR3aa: CASSLSRTGSEGGYTF
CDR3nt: TGTGCCAGCAGTTTATCTCGGACAGGGAGCGAGGGCGGCTACACCTTC

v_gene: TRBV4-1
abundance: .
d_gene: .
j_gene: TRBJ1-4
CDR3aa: CASSQGEGWANEKLFF
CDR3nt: TGCGCCAGCAGCCAAGGGGAGGGTTGGGCTAATGAAAAACTGTTTTTT